A single sample gave rise to the 26 T cell receptor beta chains below, sequenced in a study of blood T cells in healthy people across ages. Next came a second PCR, run for roughly 6 to 11 cycles, which used a sample-barcoded 5' primer along with a J-beta primer mix. TCRdb called the 5' RACE reads again in MiXCR, with one record for every CDR3 protein. The table shows about 730,000 distinct CDR3 sequences, with roughly 45% occurring only once. Input material: blood. The receptors come from a woman aged 55 to 70 in good health.

Worth noting for this clonotype: Possible read error: a much larger clone is one base away. The chain combines TRBV15 with TRBJ2-7; D is undetermined. This CDR3 has 16 amino acids. Trimming cost V 2 bases and J 7 bases, with 21 bases left between them. Germline CDR1 and CDR2: LNHNV and YYDKDF (reference sequence). The CDR3 loop is CATSRYRAESYNEQYF. The CDR3 coding sequence is TGTGCCACCAGCAGATATCGGGCCGAATCCTACAATGAGCAGTACTTC.

Regarding this clonotype: The junction does not match germline at one end; this may be a read error. This rearrangement joins TRBV28 to TRBJ2-5; D might be TRBD1 (5 bases). CDR3 length: 14 amino acids. Germline values: CDR1 MDHEN, CDR2 SYDVKM. CDR3 sequence (DNA): TGTGCCAGCAGTTTGGCAGGGTTCCAAGAGGCCCAGTACTTC. It codes for CASSLAGFQEAQYF.

V and J are TRBV20-1 and TRBJ2-2; D could derive from TRBD1 or TRBD2 (6 bases each). With 0 bases removed from V and 7 bases from J, the gap between germline ends came to 18 bases. This CDR3 is 16 amino acids long. The germline gives CDR1 DFQATT, CDR2 SNEGSKA (reference sequence). The CDR3 region has the DNA TGCAGTGCTAGAGATCCGTGGGGGGCGCCGGTCGGGGAGCTGTTTTTT. Its protein product is CSARDPWGAPVGELFF.

This sequence joins TRBV9 and TRBJ1-1; tentative D call: TRBD1 (5 bases). The length of the CDR3 is 13 residues. Germline values: CDR1 SGDLS, CDR2 YYNGEE. V was pared by 3 bases and J by 5 bases, with 11 bases between. CDR3 bases: TGTGCCAGCAGCGCCCTACAGGAAACTGAAGCTTTCTTT. Translating it yields CASSALQETEAFF.

This clonotype was found once. This CDR3 is CASSAWDLTGANVLTF. DNA of the CDR3: TGTGCCAGCAGTGCTTGGGACCTAACTGGGGCCAACGTCCTGACTTTC. The V gene is TRBV27, the J gene TRBJ2-6, with D possibly being TRBD1 or TRBD2 (5 bases each). V was pared by 5 bases and J by 2 bases, with 13 bases between. Looked up from germline, CDR1 is MNHEY and CDR2 is SMNVEV (reference sequence). The CDR3 loop spans 16 amino acids.

V is TRBV20-1 and J is TRBJ2-7, with D possibly being TRBD1 or TRBD2 (5 bases each). There are 13 residues in the CDR3. Germline V gene data show CDR1 as DFQATT and CDR2 as SNEGSKA (reference sequence). Trimming stripped 6 bases from V and 7 bases from J, with 19 bases between. CDR3 protein: CSAPRGAHNEQYF. In nucleotides, the CDR3 is TGCAGTGCGCCTAGAGGGGCCCACAATGAGCAGTACTTC.

A word on this clonotype: No conserved phenylalanine or tryptophan is present at the end of the CDR3, so a read error is the likely explanation. The chain links TRBV27 to TRBJ2-1; 7 bases line up with TRBD2. V shed 8 bases and J 3 bases; nucleotides not matched to a gene: 10. The CDR3 is 15 amino acids. Germline V gene lookup returns CDR1 MNHEY and CDR2 SMNVEV (reference sequence). CDR3 sequence (DNA): TGTGCCAGCCGCCTGGGAGGGAGCTACTACAATGAGCAGTTCCTC. It yields the protein CASRLGGSYYNEQFL.

A note on this clonotype: The junction shows a germline mismatch at one end, possibly a read error. The chain links TRBV6-4 to TRBJ2-3; 8 bases are a match to TRBD2. Germline loops: CDR1 MRHNA, CDR2 SNTAGT. This CDR3 has 15 amino acids. The CDR3 region is CASSLRSGTTDMQYF. CDR3 coding DNA: TGTGCCAGCAGTCTCCGTAGCGGGACCACAGATATGCAGTATTTT.

This rearrangement joins TRBV20-1 to TRBJ2-7; no clear D. Germline loops: CDR1 DFQATT, CDR2 SNEGSKA (reference sequence). The CDR3 has 16 amino acids. Trimming took off 0 bases at V and 7 bases at J, with 22 bases between the two ends. CDR3 DNA sequence: TGCAGTGCTAGAGATCGGGCGACGGCGGCCCTGGGGGAGCAGTACTTC. Translating it yields CSARDRATAALGEQYF.

This rearrangement joins TRBV5-1 to TRBJ1-2, with a weak D call TRBD1 (5 bases). V lost 3 bases to trimming and J lost 3 bases, with 9 bases between them. There are 13 residues in the CDR3. The germline V gene encodes CDR1 SGHRS and CDR2 YFSETQ. The CDR3 region has the DNA TGCGCCAGCAGCTCAGGGTACGACTATGGCTACACCTTC. Translating it yields CASSSGYDYGYTF.

This clonotype was picked up a small number of times. This chain joins TRBV25-1 and TRBJ2-3, with 10 bases that match TRBD2. Germline values: CDR1 MGHDK, CDR2 SYGVNS. This CDR3 spans 15 amino acids. Germline trimming cut 6 bases from V and 5 bases from J; bases unmatched to any gene: 8. The CDR3 sequence is CASSEAGGPVDTQYF. DNA of the CDR3: TGTGCCAGCAGCGAAGCGGGAGGGCCCGTAGATACGCAGTATTTT. Supplemented by reference TRBV25-1 and TRBJ2-3, the full variable domain reads EADIYQTPRYLVIGTGKKITLECSQTMGHDKMYWYQQDPGMELHLIHYSYGVNSTEKGDLSSESTVSRIRTEHFPLTLESARPSHTSQYLCASSEAGGPVDTQYFGPGTRLTVL.

This clonotype has only a few counts. This sequence joins TRBV20-1 and TRBJ2-3; 10 bases align to TRBD2. CDR1 and CDR2 (germline): DFQATT, SNEGSKA (reference sequence). This CDR3 spans 17 amino acids. Trimming at V came to 2 bases and at J to 4 bases, leaving 12 bases not matched to a gene. CDR3 residues: CSARLSSGGRVADTQYF. In DNA, the CDR3 is TGCAGTGCTAGATTATCTAGCGGGGGCCGGGTGGCAGATACGCAGTATTTT.

The sample holds many counts of this clonotype. This chain links TRBV29-1 with TRBJ2-7; TRBD1 might be the D (6 bases). This CDR3 is built from 12 residues. Germline assignment: CDR1 SQVTM and CDR2 ANQGSEA. The V end was cut by 6 bases, the J end by 1 base, with 10 bases between. CDR3 DNA sequence: TGCAGCGTCGCTCAGGGGTCCTACGAGCAGTACTTC. Translation gives CSVAQGSYEQYF.

This clonotype was seen only once. The chain carries TRBV6-4 and TRBJ2-5; TRBD1 aligns across 8 bases. Germline trimming cut 5 bases from V and 11 bases from J; bases unmatched to any gene: 13. Germline V gene sequence: CDR1 MRHNA, CDR2 SNTAGT. This CDR3 contains 14 residues. The CDR3 protein is CASSTRQGYNEQYF. In DNA form, the CDR3 reads TGTGCCAGCAGTACCAGACAGGGGTACAATGAGCAGTACTTC.

CDR3 DNA: TGTGCCAGCAGGTCCCCTTCAGCGGGGGTCAATCTCAATGAGCAGTTCTTC. This translates into CASRSPSAGVNLNEQFF. The chain couples TRBV28 to TRBJ2-1; TRBD2 aligns across 8 bases. CDR1 and CDR2 from the germline V gene are MDHEN and SYDVKM. The J segment lost 6 bases and the V segment lost 6 bases, leaving 16 bases of the junction unmatched. The length of the CDR3 is 17 residues. Filled out from reference TRBV28 and TRBJ2-1, the complete variable domain reads DVKVTQSSRYLVKRTGEKVFLECVQDMDHENMFWYRQDPGLGLRLIYFSYDVKMKEKGDIPEGYSVSREKKERFSLILESASTNQTSMYLCASRSPSAGVNLNEQFFGPGTRLTVL.

The chain is built from TRBV7-2 and TRBJ2-7, with D maybe TRBD2 (5 bases). The CDR3 consists of 15 residues. V shed 5 bases and J shed 4 bases, with 18 bases lying between them. CDR1 and CDR2 (germline): SGHTA, FQGNSA. The CDR3 sequence is CASSPTLREIYEQYF. In DNA, the CDR3 is TGTGCCAGCAGCCCGACTCTACGGGAAATTTACGAGCAGTACTTC.

The chain uses TRBV20-1 and TRBJ2-5; no definite D call. V gave up 6 bases and J gave up 11 bases, with 16 bases separating them. Germline CDR1 and CDR2: DFQATT and SNEGSKA (reference sequence). The CDR3 is made up of 11 amino acids. The CDR3 nucleotides read TGCAGTGCCCGGCGACTGCCTGAGCAGTACTTC. This codes for CSARRLPEQYF.

The chain carries TRBV6-6 and TRBJ2-7; 7 bases line up with TRBD2. Per the germline V gene, CDR1 is MNHNY and CDR2 is SVGAGI (reference sequence). The CDR3 is made up of 13 amino acids. J gave up 2 bases and V 7 bases, and 5 bases lay outside the gene matches. The CDR3 DNA reads as TGTGCCAGCAACAGCGGGGCGACCTACGAGCAGTACTTC. Protein product: CASNSGATYEQYF.

The chain is built from TRBV12-3 or TRBV12-4 and TRBJ2-7, with 8 bases fitting TRBD1. The CDR3 is 13 residues long. V trimming: 1 base; J trimming: 6 bases; junction bases outside the gene matches: 2. CDR3 sequence reads: CASSLGTGLEQYF. The DNA for the CDR3 is TGTGCCAGCAGTTTAGGGACAGGGCTCGAGCAGTACTTC.

This clonotype was counted a few times. This chain links TRBV6-6 with TRBJ2-2; maybe TRBD1 (5 bases). CDR3 length: 15 residues. Deletions cut 8 bases from V and 1 base from J, with 14 bases between. The germline V gene encodes CDR1 MNHNY and CDR2 SVGAGI (reference sequence). CDR3 bases: TGTGCCAGCTTAACCAGGCAGGGGAACACCGGGGAGCTGTTTTTT. Encoded protein: CASLTRQGNTGELFF.

This sequence joins TRBV19 and TRBJ2-7, with D unclear. From germline, CDR1 is LNHDA and CDR2 SQIVND (reference sequence). CDR3 length: 13 amino acids. The germline V and J ends were trimmed by 3 bases and 3 bases, with 9 bases remaining between them. CDR3: CASSIGGRYEQYF. The CDR3 bases are TGTGCCAGTAGTATCGGCGGCCGCTACGAGCAGTACTTC.

CDR3 protein: CASSLDWDQNIQYF. CDR3 in DNA: TGCGCCAGCAGCTTGGACTGGGACCAAAACATTCAGTACTTC. This chain connects TRBV5-1 to TRBJ2-4; D is possibly TRBD1 or TRBD2 (5 bases each). V lost 0 bases to trimming and J lost 5 bases, with 9 bases between them. The CDR3 is made up of 14 amino acids. The V gene's germline CDR1 is SGHRS and CDR2 YFSETQ. Supplemented by reference TRBV5-1 and TRBJ2-4, the full variable domain reads KAGVTQTPRYLIKTRGQQVTLSCSPISGHRSVSWYQQTPGQGLQFLFEYFSETQRNKGNFPGRFSGRQFSNSRSEMNVSTLELGDSALYLCASSLDWDQNIQYFGAGTRLSVL.

Details on this clonotype: The junction shows a germline mismatch at one end, possibly a read error. J is TRBJ1-1 and V is TRBV6-2 or TRBV6-3; TRBD1 matches 8 bases. Per the germline V gene, CDR1 is MNHEY and CDR2 is SVGEGT. CDR3 size: 13 residues. The CDR3: CTSRDRSDTEAFF. Written as DNA, the CDR3 is TGTACCAGCAGGGACAGGTCAGACACTGAAGCTTTCTTT.

The table lists this clonotype with a few counts. The chain couples TRBV3-1 to TRBJ2-6; 8 bases map to TRBD1. V shed 6 bases, J shed 1 base, and the junction held 11 bases outside the gene matches. Germline CDR1 and CDR2: LGHDT and YNNKEL (reference sequence). The CDR3 is 18 amino acids. The CDR3 bases are TGTGCCAGCAGGCTCTCAGGGGGCGCCGGTTCTGGGGCCAACGTCCTGACTTTC. Translated: CASRLSGGAGSGANVLTF.

The CDR3 DNA follows: TGTGCCACCAAAACAGGGGACACTGAAGCTTTCTTT. Its translation is CATKTGDTEAFF. The V call is TRBV10-3, the J call TRBJ1-1; 7 nucleotides align to TRBD1. V gave up 10 bases and J gave up 3 bases; unmatched junction bases: 5. Per the germline V gene, CDR1 is ENHRY and CDR2 is SYGVKD. This CDR3 spans 12 amino acids.

V and J are TRBV20-1 and TRBJ2-5; D call uncertain. The CDR3 is 14 amino acids. Trimming took off 6 bases at V and 5 bases at J, with 19 bases between the two ends. Per germline, CDR1 DFQATT and CDR2 SNEGSKA (reference sequence). CDR3 sequence: CSASSGRPPETQYF. The CDR3 DNA follows: TGCAGTGCCTCCTCCGGACGCCCGCCGGAGACCCAGTACTTC.